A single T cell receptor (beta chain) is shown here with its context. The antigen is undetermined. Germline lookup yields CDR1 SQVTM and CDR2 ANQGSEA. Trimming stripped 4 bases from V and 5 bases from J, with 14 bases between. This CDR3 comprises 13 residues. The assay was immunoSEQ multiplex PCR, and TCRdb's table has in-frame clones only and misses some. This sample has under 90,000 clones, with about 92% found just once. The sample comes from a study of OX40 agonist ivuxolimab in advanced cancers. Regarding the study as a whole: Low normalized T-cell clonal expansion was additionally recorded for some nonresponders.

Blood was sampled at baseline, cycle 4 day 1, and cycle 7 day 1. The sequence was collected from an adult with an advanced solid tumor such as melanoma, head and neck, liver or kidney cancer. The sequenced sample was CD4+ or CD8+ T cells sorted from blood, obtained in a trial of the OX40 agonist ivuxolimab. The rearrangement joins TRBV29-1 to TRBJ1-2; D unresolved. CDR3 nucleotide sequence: TGCAGCGTTGGGGAGCAGCTTCTATATGGCTACACCTTC. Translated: CSVGEQLLYGYTF. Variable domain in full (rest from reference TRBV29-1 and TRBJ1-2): SAVISQKPSRDICQRGTSLTIQCQVDSQVTMMFWYRQQPGQSLTLIATANQGSEATYESGFVIDKFPISRPNLTFSTLTVSNMSPEDSSIYLCSVGEQLLYGYTFGSGTRLTVV.